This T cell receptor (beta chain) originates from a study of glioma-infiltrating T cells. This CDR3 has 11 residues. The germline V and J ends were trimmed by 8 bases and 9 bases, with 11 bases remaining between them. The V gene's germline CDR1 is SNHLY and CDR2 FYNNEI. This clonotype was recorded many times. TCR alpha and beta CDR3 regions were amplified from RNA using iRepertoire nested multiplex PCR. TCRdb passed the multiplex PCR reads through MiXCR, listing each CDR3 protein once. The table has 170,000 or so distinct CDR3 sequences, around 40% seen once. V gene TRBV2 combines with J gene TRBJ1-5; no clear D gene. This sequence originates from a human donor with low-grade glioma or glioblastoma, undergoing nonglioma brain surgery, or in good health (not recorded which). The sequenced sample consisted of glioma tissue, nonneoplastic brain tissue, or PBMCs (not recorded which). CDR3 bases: TGTGCCAGCGGTGGGGTAGGGCCCCAGCATTTT. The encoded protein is CASGGVGPQHF. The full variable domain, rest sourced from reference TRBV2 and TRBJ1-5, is EPEVTQTPSHQVTQMGQEVILRCVPISNHLYFYWYRQILGQKVEFLVSFYNNEISEKSEIFDDQFSVERPDGSNFTLKIRSTKLEDSAMYFCASGGVGPQHFGDGTRLSIL.